The TCR beta chain under discussion was sequenced for a study of human T cells and chemical hapten exposure. TCRdb reanalysed the RACE reads using MiXCR and keeps one entry per CDR3 protein. Among tens of thousands of distinct CDR3 sequences listed, around 15% were seen once. This clonotype was seen many times. The sample's time point: pre-sensitization, week 0. Treatment denoted: therapeutic diphenylcyclopropenone sensitization with weekly scalp DPC. V lost 4 bases to trimming and J lost 4 bases; unmatched junction nucleotides: 9. Germline lookup yields CDR1 SQVTM and CDR2 ANQGSEA. The CDR3 is 15 amino acids.

The chain links TRBV29-1 to TRBJ1-1; 10 nucleotides align to TRBD1. The source was whole blood, collected in connection with sensitization to the hapten diphenylcyclopropenone (DPC). This TCR was recovered from a woman between 45 and 60 years old with alopecia areata. Some clones in this sample may be carry-over from other donors' samples. CDR3 nucleotides: TGCAGCGTTGGCCAGAGGGACAGGGGCGGCACTGAAGCTTTCTTT. Protein: CSVGQRDRGGTEAFF.